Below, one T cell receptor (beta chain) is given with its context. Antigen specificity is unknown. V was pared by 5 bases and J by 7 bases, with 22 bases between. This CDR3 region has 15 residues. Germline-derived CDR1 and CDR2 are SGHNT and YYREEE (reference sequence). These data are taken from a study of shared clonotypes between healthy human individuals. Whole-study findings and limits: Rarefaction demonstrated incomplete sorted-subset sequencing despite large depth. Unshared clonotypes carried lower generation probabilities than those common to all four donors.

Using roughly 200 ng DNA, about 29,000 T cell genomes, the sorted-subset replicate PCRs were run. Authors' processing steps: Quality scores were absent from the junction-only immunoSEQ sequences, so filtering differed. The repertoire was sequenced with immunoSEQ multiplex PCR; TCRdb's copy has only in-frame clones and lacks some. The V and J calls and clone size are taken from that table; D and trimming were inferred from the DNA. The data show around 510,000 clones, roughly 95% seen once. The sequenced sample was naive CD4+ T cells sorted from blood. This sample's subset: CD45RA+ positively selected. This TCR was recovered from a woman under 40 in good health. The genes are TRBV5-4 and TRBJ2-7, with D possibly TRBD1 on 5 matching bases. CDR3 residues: CASRLGRATDEEQYF. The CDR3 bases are TGTGCCAGCAGGCTAGGCAGGGCCACGGATGAGGAGCAGTACTTC.